Detailed here is one TCR beta chain. The data are from a study of blood T cell repertoires in COVID-19. The germline V gene has CDR1 MNHEY and CDR2 SVGEGT. After removal of 2 bases from V and 5 bases from J, the junction contained 9 bases not matched to a gene. This CDR3 spans 15 amino acids. Method: immunoSEQ multiplex PCR; TCRdb's copy keeps in-frame clones and lacks some. The sample has 150,000 to 200,000 clones; about four fifths are singletons. For recovered donors of Cohort 3, there were two negative PCRs, clearance, or symptom resolution. The source of this sequence is a man aged 40-50 years who had recovered from COVID-19. The rearrangement links TRBV6-2 or TRBV6-3 to TRBJ2-7, with 7 bases matching TRBD1. Sequencing was carried out using PBMCs or T cells enriched from blood (not recorded which). CDR3 sequence reads: CASSYEAGGTHEQYF. The CDR3 DNA sequence: TGTGCCAGCAGTTACGAGGCAGGGGGTACCCACGAGCAGTACTTC.